This is a list of T cell receptor beta chains from one sample in a study of OX40 agonist ivuxolimab in advanced cancers. Assay used: immunoSEQ multiplex PCR; TCRdb lists only in-frame clones, some missing. The data show roughly 70,000 clones, about 85% seen once. Sequenced material: CD4+ or CD8+ T cells sorted from blood, taken in a trial of the OX40 agonist ivuxolimab. The receptors were gathered from an adult with an advanced solid tumor such as melanoma, head and neck, liver or kidney cancer. The CDR3 runs from the conserved cysteine through the conserved F or W. The order of the fields is V gene, J gene, D gene, clone size, CDR3 DNA, CDR3 protein. D genes are given only for firm matches. The listing skips clone size in some rows; elsewhere it reads once, few, many or a size class.

V: TRBV11-3
J: TRBJ2-7
D: NA
size: NA
DNA: TGTGCCAGCAGCTTGGGTCAGAGTTCCTACGAGCAGTACTTC
CDR3: CASSLGQSSYEQYF

V: TRBV10-3
J: TRBJ2-5
D: TRBD1
size: NA
DNA: TGTGCCATCAGTGAGTCAGGGACAGGGGGCGGAGAGACCCAGTACTTC
CDR3: CAISESGTGGGETQYF

V: TRBV11-2
J: TRBJ1-3
D: NA
size: NA
DNA: TGTGCCAGCAGCGGTTCCCCATCTGGAAACACCATATATTTT
CDR3: CASSGSPSGNTIYF

V: TRBV7-9
J: TRBJ1-5
D: NA
size: NA
DNA: TGTGCCAGCAGTCCCACCGAGAATCAGCCCCAGCATTTT
CDR3: CASSPTENQPQHF

V: TRBV7-9
J: TRBJ1-5
D: NA
size: few
DNA: TGTGCCAGCACTAGGGGGGAGGGCAATCAGCCCCAGCATTTT
CDR3: CASTRGEGNQPQHF

V: TRBV5-5
J: TRBJ1-5
D: NA
size: once
DNA: TGTGCCAGCAGCTTGCGCACAGCCATAAATCAGCCCCAGCATTTT
CDR3: CASSLRTAINQPQHF

V: TRBV7-9
J: TRBJ2-7
D: TRBD1
size: once
DNA: TGTGCCAGCAGCCTTGGGACAGGGTTTGGGGCGGGTGAGCAGTACTTC
CDR3: CASSLGTGFGAGEQYF

V: TRBV5-1
J: TRBJ2-1
D: NA
size: NA
DNA: TGCGCCAGCAGCTTCGGGCTCCAAACCAGCGATGAGCAGTTCTTC
CDR3: CASSFGLQTSDEQFF

V: TRBV11-3
J: TRBJ1-1
D: TRBD1
size: NA
DNA: TGTGCCAGCAGCTTGGACAGGGGGGAAGCTTTCTTT
CDR3: CASSLDRGEAFF

V: TRBV7-2
J: TRBJ1-1
D: NA
size: NA
DNA: TGTGCCAGCAGCCGGACGGTGTGGACTGAAGCTTTCTTT
CDR3: CASSRTVWTEAFF

V: TRBV10-1
J: TRBJ1-4
D: NA
size: NA
DNA: TGCGCCAGCCGGGGACGGGGGGCGAATGAAAAACTGTTTTTT
CDR3: CASRGRGANEKLFF

V: TRBV28
J: TRBJ2-7
D: NA
size: few
DNA: TGTGCCAGCAGTTTAGGTTTCTCCAGCTCCTACGAGCAGTACTTC
CDR3: CASSLGFSSSYEQYF

V: TRBV6-1
J: TRBJ2-3
D: NA
size: NA
DNA: TGTGCCAGCAGACCTGGGGGAGGTAGCACAGATACGCAGTATTTT
CDR3: CASRPGGGSTDTQYF

V: TRBV19
J: TRBJ1-1
D: TRBD1
size: NA
DNA: TGTGCCAGTAGTATAGGGGCAGGGGGCGTGAACACTGAAGCTTTCTTT
CDR3: CASSIGAGGVNTEAFF

V: TRBV28
J: TRBJ1-2
D: TRBD1
size: few
DNA: TGTGCCAGCAGTACGGGACAGTCCATTGGCTACACCTTC
CDR3: CASSTGQSIGYTF

V: TRBV6-5
J: TRBJ2-4
D: TRBD1
size: NA
DNA: TGTGCCAGCAAGGGGACAGGGAGTGATAACATTCAGTACTTC
CDR3: CASKGTGSDNIQYF

V: TRBV28
J: TRBJ2-7
D: TRBD1
size: NA
DNA: TGTGCCAGCTGCGGGACAGGGGAATACGAGCAGTACTTC
CDR3: CASCGTGEYEQYF

V: TRBV9
J: TRBJ2-6
D: NA
size: NA
DNA: TGTGCCAGCAGCGTAGTTTCTGGTTCTGGGGCCAACGTCCTGACTTTC
CDR3: CASSVVSGSGANVLTF

V: TRBV6-5
J: TRBJ2-2
D: TRBD1
size: NA
DNA: TGTGCCAGCAAAGACAGGGGGCTCGGCACCGGGGAGCTGTTTTTT
CDR3: CASKDRGLGTGELFF

V: TRBV28
J: TRBJ2-5
D: NA
size: NA
DNA: TGTGCCAGCTCTCGACCCCCCCCACAAGAGACCCAGTACTTC
CDR3: CASSRPPPQETQYF

V: TRBV30
J: TRBJ1-4
D: TRBD1
size: NA
DNA: TGTGCCTGGAGTAGGTCGCAGGGGGGTGAAAAACTGTTTTTT
CDR3: CAWSRSQGGEKLFF

V: TRBV10-3
J: TRBJ2-3
D: TRBD2
size: NA
DNA: TGTGCCATCAGTGAGTCTAGCGGGGGGCTGGGAGATACGCAGTATTTT
CDR3: CAISESSGGLGDTQYF

V: TRBV5-5
J: TRBJ2-3
D: NA
size: few
DNA: TGTGCCAGCAGCCCTGGAGGGCAGAGCACAGATACGCAGTATTTT
CDR3: CASSPGGQSTDTQYF

V: TRBV5-4
J: TRBJ2-1
D: NA
size: NA
DNA: TGTGCCAGCAGCGAGGTCCCGCCATTGATGGTCTTC
CDR3: CASSEVPPLMVF

V: TRBV5-1
J: TRBJ1-2
D: NA
size: NA
DNA: TGCGCCAGCAGCTTGGGACCGGACGATGGCTACACCTTC
CDR3: CASSLGPDDGYTF

V: TRBV28
J: TRBJ2-1
D: TRBD2
size: NA
DNA: TGTGCCTCCCGACTAGCGGGGGGGAATGAGCAGTTCTTC
CDR3: CASRLAGGNEQFF

V: TRBV6-6
J: TRBJ1-6
D: NA
size: once
DNA: TGTGCCAGCAATCGGCAGGGTATGTCGGTGAATTCACCCCTCCACTTT
CDR3: CASNRQGMSVNSPLHF

V: TRBV28
J: TRBJ2-3
D: NA
size: NA
DNA: TGTGCCAGCAGTTTATCTGACGGGATCGGCACAGATACGCAGTATTTT
CDR3: CASSLSDGIGTDTQYF

V: TRBV11-3
J: TRBJ2-7
D: NA
size: NA
DNA: TGTGCCAGCAGCTTAAACCGGGACTTGTCAAACGAGCAGTACTTC
CDR3: CASSLNRDLSNEQYF

V: TRBV18
J: TRBJ1-6
D: NA
size: few
DNA: TGTGCCAGCTCAGAACTAAAAACTTCACCCCTCCACTTT
CDR3: CASSELKTSPLHF

V: TRBV28
J: TRBJ2-5
D: TRBD2
size: NA
DNA: TGTGCCAGCAGGCTAGCGGGACTAGCGGGGGATTTAGAGACCCAGTACTTC
CDR3: CASRLAGLAGDLETQYF

V: TRBV7-9
J: TRBJ1-1
D: TRBD1
size: few
DNA: TGTGCCAGCGGGGGACAGCTGAACACTGAAGCTTTCTTT
CDR3: CASGGQLNTEAFF

V: TRBV7-9
J: TRBJ1-5
D: NA
size: NA
DNA: TGTGCCAGCAGCTTAGTTTCTGGACAGAGGAATCAGCCCCAGCATTTT
CDR3: CASSLVSGQRNQPQHF

V: TRBV6-1
J: TRBJ2-1
D: NA
size: NA
DNA: TGTGCCAGCAGTCAATTGGTGGGGTATGAGCAGTTCTTC
CDR3: CASSQLVGYEQFF

V: TRBV7-2
J: TRBJ2-7
D: NA
size: NA
DNA: TGTGCCAGCAGCTTAATGTCAGGGAAAGGGGCCCAATACGAGCAGTACTTC
CDR3: CASSLMSGKGAQYEQYF

V: TRBV2
J: TRBJ2-7
D: TRBD2
size: NA
DNA: TGTGCCAGCAGGTCGGGAGGACCAAACTCCTACGAGCAGTACTTC
CDR3: CASRSGGPNSYEQYF

V: TRBV27
J: TRBJ2-3
D: NA
size: NA
DNA: TGTGCCAGCAGTTTATGGGGAGACGGCACAGATACGCAGTATTTT
CDR3: CASSLWGDGTDTQYF

V: TRBV28
J: TRBJ1-3
D: TRBD1
size: NA
DNA: TGTGCCAGCAGTCTAGCGCCCATTTTTTGGACAGGGTCTGGAAACACCATATATTTT
CDR3: CASSLAPIFWTGSGNTIYF

V: TRBV5-1
J: TRBJ2-5
D: NA
size: NA
DNA: TGCGCCAGCAGCGAACCCCACGAGGAGACCCAGTACTTC
CDR3: CASSEPHEETQYF

V: TRBV6-5
J: TRBJ2-7
D: TRBD1
size: NA
DNA: TGTGCCAGCAGTTCGACAGGGTGGTCCTACGAGCAGTACTTC
CDR3: CASSSTGWSYEQYF

V: TRBV6-1
J: TRBJ1-6
D: NA
size: once
DNA: TGTGCCAGCAGTGATACCTTCGGGGGCAATAGAAATTCACCCCTCCACTTT
CDR3: CASSDTFGGNRNSPLHF

V: TRBV10-3
J: TRBJ1-1
D: TRBD1
size: NA
DNA: TGTGCCATCAGTCTCGGACAGGGTAGGATGAACACTGAAGCTTTCTTT
CDR3: CAISLGQGRMNTEAFF

V: TRBV11-3
J: TRBJ2-1
D: TRBD2
size: NA
DNA: TGTGCCAGCAGCTTATTTAGCGGGAGTTCAGGTGAGCAGTTCTTC
CDR3: CASSLFSGSSGEQFF

V: TRBV28
J: TRBJ2-1
D: TRBD1
size: once
DNA: TGTGCCAGCAGTTTGTGGGGGACAGGGAGTCGAGAGCAGTTCTTC
CDR3: CASSLWGTGSREQFF

V: TRBV7-9
J: TRBJ1-6
D: TRBD1
size: NA
DNA: TGTGCCAGCAGCTTAGTTGGGACAGCCAATTCACCCCTCCACTTT
CDR3: CASSLVGTANSPLHF

V: TRBV19
J: TRBJ2-2
D: TRBD1
size: NA
DNA: TGTGCCAGTAGTATAATGTCCGGGACAGCCAACACCGGGGAGCTGTTTTTT
CDR3: CASSIMSGTANTGELFF

V: TRBV30
J: TRBJ2-3
D: NA
size: NA
DNA: TGTGCCTGGAGTGTACAGACAACGGGTACGCAGTATTTT
CDR3: CAWSVQTTGTQYF

V: TRBV5-6
J: TRBJ2-1
D: TRBD1
size: NA
DNA: TGTGCCAGCAGAGCCGGGACAGGTACCTACAATGAGCAGTTCTTC
CDR3: CASRAGTGTYNEQFF

V: TRBV2
J: TRBJ2-7
D: NA
size: NA
DNA: TGTGCCAAGGAATTACCGGGACGCCCCGTAGGGCAGTACTTC
CDR3: CAKELPGRPVGQYF

V: TRBV27
J: TRBJ2-3
D: TRBD2
size: NA
DNA: TGTGCCAGCAGTTGGGGACTAGCGGGAGATACGCAGTATTTT
CDR3: CASSWGLAGDTQYF

V: TRBV28
J: TRBJ1-4
D: NA
size: NA
DNA: TGTGCCAGCAGGGGAGGGGGGTTGGAAAAACTGTTTTTT
CDR3: CASRGGGLEKLFF